This T cell receptor (beta chain) was obtained from a study of T cell changes during pregnancy in multiple sclerosis. V lost 10 bases and J 0 bases, leaving 13 bases between the germline ends. In germline, CDR1 is SGHVS, CDR2 FNYEAQ. This CDR3 has 15 amino acids. This table comes from immunoSEQ multiplex PCR, and its TCRdb copy is limited to in-frame clones, with some not included. The repertoire consists of tens of thousands of clones, with roughly 91% occurring once and the leading ten covering around 0.64%. The input for sequencing was peripheral blood, taken in the third trimester of pregnancy. This chain links TRBV7-6 with TRBJ1-6; D is unclear. The sequence derives from a female donor in good health, enrolled as a control in a pregnancy study. CDR3 loop: CATRSVTSYNSPLHF. CDR3 in DNA: TGTGCCACGCGGAGTGTCACCTCCTATAATTCACCCCTCCACTTT.